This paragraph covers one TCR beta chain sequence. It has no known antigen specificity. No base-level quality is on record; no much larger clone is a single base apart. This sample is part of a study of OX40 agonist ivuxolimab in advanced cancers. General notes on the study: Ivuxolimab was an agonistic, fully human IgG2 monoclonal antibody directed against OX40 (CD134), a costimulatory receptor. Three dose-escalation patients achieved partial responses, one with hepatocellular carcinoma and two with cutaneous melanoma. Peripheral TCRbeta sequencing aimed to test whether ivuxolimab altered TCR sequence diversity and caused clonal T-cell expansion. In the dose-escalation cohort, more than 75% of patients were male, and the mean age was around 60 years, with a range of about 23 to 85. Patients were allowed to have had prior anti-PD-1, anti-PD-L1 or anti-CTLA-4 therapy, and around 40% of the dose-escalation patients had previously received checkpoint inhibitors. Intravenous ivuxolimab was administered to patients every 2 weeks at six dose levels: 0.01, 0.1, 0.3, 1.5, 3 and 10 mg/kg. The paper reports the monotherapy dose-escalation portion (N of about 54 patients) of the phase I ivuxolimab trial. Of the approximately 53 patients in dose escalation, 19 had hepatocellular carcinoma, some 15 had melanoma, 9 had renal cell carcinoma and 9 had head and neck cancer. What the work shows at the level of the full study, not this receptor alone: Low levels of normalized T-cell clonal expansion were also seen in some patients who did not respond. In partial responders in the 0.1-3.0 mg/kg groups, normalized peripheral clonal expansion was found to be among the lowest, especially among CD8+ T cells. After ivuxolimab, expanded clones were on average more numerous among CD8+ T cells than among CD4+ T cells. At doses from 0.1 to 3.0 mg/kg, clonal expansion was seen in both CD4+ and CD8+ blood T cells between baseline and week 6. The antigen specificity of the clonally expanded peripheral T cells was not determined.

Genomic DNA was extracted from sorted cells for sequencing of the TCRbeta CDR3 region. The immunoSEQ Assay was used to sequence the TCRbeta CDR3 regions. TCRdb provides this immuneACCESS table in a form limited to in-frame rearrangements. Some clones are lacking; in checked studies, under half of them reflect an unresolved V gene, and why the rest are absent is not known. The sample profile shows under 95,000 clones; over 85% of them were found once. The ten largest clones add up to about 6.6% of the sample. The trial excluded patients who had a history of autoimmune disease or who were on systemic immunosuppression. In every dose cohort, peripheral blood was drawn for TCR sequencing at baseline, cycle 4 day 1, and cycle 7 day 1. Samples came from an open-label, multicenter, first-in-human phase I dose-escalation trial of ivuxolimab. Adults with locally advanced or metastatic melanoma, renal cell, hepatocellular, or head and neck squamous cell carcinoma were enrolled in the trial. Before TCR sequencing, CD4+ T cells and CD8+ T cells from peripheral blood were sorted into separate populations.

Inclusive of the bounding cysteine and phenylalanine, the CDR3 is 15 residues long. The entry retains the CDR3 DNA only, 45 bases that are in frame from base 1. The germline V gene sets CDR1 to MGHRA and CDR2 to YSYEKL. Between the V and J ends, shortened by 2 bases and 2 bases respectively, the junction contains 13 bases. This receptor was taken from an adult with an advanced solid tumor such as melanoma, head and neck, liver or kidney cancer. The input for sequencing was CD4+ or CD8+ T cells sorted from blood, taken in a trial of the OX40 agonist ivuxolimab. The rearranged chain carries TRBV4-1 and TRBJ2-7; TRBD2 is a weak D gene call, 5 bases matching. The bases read TGCGCCAGCAGCCAACGTTGGACGGGGACCTACGAGCAGTACTTC. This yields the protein CASSQRWTGTYEQYF.